Listed below are T cell receptor beta chains from one sample, sequenced in a study of control samples from healthy donors and cancer patients. The protocol was immunoSEQ multiplex PCR, while the TCRdb copy is restricted to in-frame clones and leaves out a portion. Here the sample spans about 82,000 clones, 85% to 95% being singletons. Material: blood. The receptors here all came from a woman younger than 35 in good health. Each CDR3 is given with its conserved first and last residue.

v_gene	CDR3aa
TRBV29-1	CSVESGYTF
TRBV2	CASSGLANEQFF
TRBV9	CASSGQGLGEKLFF
TRBV6-1	CASSERSNQPQHF
TRBV5-1	CASSLAGNVPYEQYF
TRBV28	CASSLFASGSSGANVLTF
TRBV7-9	CASSPPSGGSTEAFF
TRBV24-1	CATSESIINQPQHF
TRBV18	CASSTTSKYEQYF
TRBV4-2	CASSQDSGATQYF
TRBV5-6	CASSYNRGLRGEQYF
TRBV19	CASSTGRDYSPLHF
TRBV28	CASSRATNMNTEAFF
TRBV6-1	CASSPDRGTGELFF
TRBV6-7	CAYPFGGRTGELFF
TRBV6-5	CASSHGDAVYNEQFF
TRBV11-3	CASSYGTDTQYF
TRBV19	CASSIASQGVRQPQHF
TRBV15	CATSRGGGETQYF
TRBV13	CASSWRVGGSTEKLFF
TRBV28	CASRPRDRHNQPQHF